The 18 T cell receptor beta chains reported below all come from one sample, sequenced in a study of cytomegalovirus exposure and HLA in healthy donors. PCR used 60 Vbeta primers and 13 Jbeta primers. Assay used: immunoSEQ multiplex PCR; TCRdb lists only in-frame clones, some missing. Among approximately 170,000 clones listed, about three quarters were seen once. Sample: PBMCs. All receptors come from a man between 18 and 29 years old in good health and CMV-seropositive.

The V call is TRBV27, the J call TRBJ2-5; D may be TRBD1 (6 bases). CDR1 and CDR2 (germline): MNHEY, SMNVEV (reference sequence). The length of the CDR3 is 13 residues. V was pared by 5 bases and J by 5 bases, with 12 bases between. The CDR3 reads CASSHGQTETQYF. The CDR3 DNA follows: TGTGCCAGCAGTCATGGACAGACGGAGACCCAGTACTTC.

This clone was recorded a few times. The V and J genes are TRBV28 and TRBJ1-1; 9 bases agree with TRBD1. The CDR3 spans 17 residues. V lost 6 bases to trimming and J lost 1 base; unmatched junction nucleotides: 12. CDR1 is MDHEN and CDR2 is SYDVKM in the germline V gene. The CDR3 sequence is CASSFWGQGKGNTEAFF. The CDR3 DNA is TGTGCCAGCAGCTTCTGGGGACAGGGAAAAGGGAACACTGAAGCTTTCTTT.

This clone came up once. The V gene is TRBV5-1, the J gene TRBJ2-3, with 8 bases identical to TRBD1. Germline values: CDR1 SGHRS, CDR2 YFSETQ. The CDR3 has 14 residues. Trimming took 0 bases from V and 6 from J; bases not matched to a gene: 3. As DNA, the CDR3 is TGCGCCAGCAGCTTGGGACAGGGGCGGGATACGCAGTATTTT. Residues: CASSLGQGRDTQYF.

The chain recombines TRBV28 with TRBJ2-7, with TRBD2 matching over 8 bases. The CDR3 runs to 17 residues. The germline gives CDR1 MDHEN, CDR2 SYDVKM. The ends lost 2 bases at V and 2 bases at J; junction bases unmatched: 11. The CDR3 sequence: CASSLSTSGGPTYEQYV. The DNA for the CDR3 is TGTGCCAGCAGTTTAAGTACTAGCGGAGGCCCGACCTACGAGCAGTACGTC.

There are a few counts of this clone. The chain joins TRBV30 to TRBJ2-1, with TRBD2 matching over 9 bases. This CDR3 has 16 residues. Germline assignment: CDR1 GTSNPN and CDR2 SVGIG (reference sequence). The J segment lost 0 bases and the V segment lost 2 bases, leaving 5 bases of the junction unmatched. CDR3 in DNA: TGTGCCTGGAGTCAACGGCGGGGGGGCTCCTACAATGAGCAGTTCTTC. Translating gives CAWSQRRGGSYNEQFF.

CDR3 nucleotides: TGTGCCAGCAGCTTGGGGCAGGGGGCGTACGGCTATGGCTACACCTTC. This encodes CASSLGQGAYGYGYTF. This chain uses TRBV5-4 with TRBJ1-2; 8 bases agree with TRBD1. Losses at the gene ends were 0 bases for V and 4 bases for J; bases not matched to a gene: 8. From germline, CDR1 is SGHNT and CDR2 YYREEE (reference sequence). The CDR3 runs to 16 residues.

The gene calls are TRBV5-6 and TRBJ1-1; TRBD1 is a possible D gene (6 bases). V was trimmed by 1 base and J by 1 base, leaving 11 bases between them. This CDR3 comprises 15 residues. Germline V gene data show CDR1 as SGHDT and CDR2 as YYEEEE. CDR3 nucleotides: TGTGCCAGCAGCTTGCGAGGGGGAAGGAACACTGAAGCTTTCTTT. Its translation is CASSLRGGRNTEAFF.

In this sample, this clone turned up a few times. V usage is TRBV28 and J usage is TRBJ1-1; maybe TRBD1 (5 bases). The CDR3 covers 14 residues. V lost 2 bases to trimming and J lost 6 bases, with 13 bases between them. The germline gives CDR1 MDHEN, CDR2 SYDVKM. The CDR3 DNA sequence: TGTGCCAGCAGTTTAGGGTTGGCGGGGGCTGAAGCTTTCTTT. Its protein product is CASSLGLAGAEAFF.

V is TRBV6-1 and J is TRBJ2-3; D remains unclear. The CDR3 has 12 amino acids. CDR1 and CDR2 (germline): MNHNS, SASEGT. Between the trimmed V and J ends, which lost 10 bases and 0 bases, there was a span of 8 bases. The CDR3 region has the DNA TGTGCCACTACTTTTAGCACAGATACGCAGTATTTT. Translated: CATTFSTDTQYF.

The chain combines TRBV6-6 with TRBJ1-2; 7 bases are shared with TRBD1. The CDR3 spans 16 residues. Trimming removed 2 bases from V and 8 bases from J; junction bases left unmatched: 14. Germline CDR1 reads MNHNY; CDR2 reads SVGAGI (reference sequence). CDR3 residues: CASSYARDRDLWGYTF. CDR3 nucleotide sequence: TGTGCCAGCAGTTACGCCCGGGACAGAGACCTGTGGGGCTACACCTTC.

This clone was counted a single time. V usage is TRBV4-1 and J usage is TRBJ2-5, with D maybe TRBD1 (5 bases). V lost 4 bases and J 5 bases, leaving 14 bases between the germline ends. The V gene's germline CDR1 is MGHRA and CDR2 YSYEKL. The CDR3 is made up of 14 amino acids. DNA for the CDR3: TGCGCCAGCAGCCTCCAGGGTCAGGGTGAGACCCAGTACTTC. Translated, it gives CASSLQGQGETQYF.

This chain connects TRBV2 to TRBJ2-7, with 8 bases aligning to TRBD1. Germline values: CDR1 SNHLY, CDR2 FYNNEI. V lost 6 bases and J lost 1; bases outside the gene matches: 8. The CDR3 is made up of 15 amino acids. CDR3 nucleotides: TGTGCCAGCAGCGGGGGACAGGTCCTTTCCTACGAGCAGTACGTC. Translated, it gives CASSGGQVLSYEQYV.

This clone occurred a few times. The chain joins TRBV27 to TRBJ1-1; D might be TRBD1 (5 bases). The CDR3 runs to 13 residues. Deletions cut 5 bases from V and 4 bases from J, with 11 bases between. Germline CDR1 is MNHEY and CDR2 is SMNVEV (reference sequence). Here the CDR3 reads CASSAGSATEAFF. CDR3 nucleotides: TGTGCCAGCAGTGCAGGGTCCGCCACTGAAGCTTTCTTT.

The V call is TRBV27, the J call TRBJ2-4, with a weak D call TRBD2 (5 bases). The germline CDR1 and CDR2 sequences are MNHEY and SMNVEV (reference sequence). This CDR3 has 15 amino acids. Trimming left V 5 bases short and J 0 bases short, with 11 bases between. CDR3 nucleotide sequence: TGTGCCAGCAGTCAGAGGGCGCTAGCCAAAAACATTCAGTACTTC. Translated: CASSQRALAKNIQYF.

This sequence joins TRBV7-2 and TRBJ1-3; D not resolved. Trimming pared 5 bases from V and 4 bases from J, leaving 9 bases between. The CDR3 is 13 amino acids. Germline V CDR1 and CDR2: SGHTA, FQGNSA. The CDR3 loop is CASSPGGGNTIYF. CDR3 nucleotide sequence: TGTGCCAGCAGCCCCGGAGGGGGAAACACCATATATTTT.

The J gene is TRBJ2-7, the V gene TRBV6-1; no clear D. CDR3 length: 12 amino acids. The V gene lost 4 bases and the J gene lost 3 bases, with 7 bases spanning the gap. Germline CDR1 is MNHNS and CDR2 is SASEGT. The CDR3 DNA follows: TGTGCCAGCAGTGGGGCAGGCTACGAGCAGTACGTC. It is translated as CASSGAGYEQYV.

This clone was seen a few times. V usage is TRBV11-2 and J usage is TRBJ1-2, with 8 bases aligning to TRBD1. The CDR3 totals 14 residues. Germline-derived CDR1 and CDR2 are SGHAT and FQNNGV. With 5 bases clipped from V and 8 bases from J, the junction kept 10 bases outside the gene matches. The CDR3 bases are TGTGCCAGCAGCGCCTGGACAGGGAAATCGGGCTACACCTTC. Its translation: CASSAWTGKSGYTF.

The chain has TRBV13 and TRBJ2-7; perhaps TRBD2 as D (6 bases). This CDR3 is 13 amino acids long. Germline V gene data show CDR1 as PRHDT and CDR2 as FYEKMQ (reference sequence). Between the trimmed V and J ends, which lost 1 base and 3 bases, there was a span of 7 bases. The CDR3 loop reads CASSLAGVYEQYV. CDR3 DNA sequence: TGTGCCAGCAGCTTAGCGGGAGTCTACGAGCAGTACGTC.